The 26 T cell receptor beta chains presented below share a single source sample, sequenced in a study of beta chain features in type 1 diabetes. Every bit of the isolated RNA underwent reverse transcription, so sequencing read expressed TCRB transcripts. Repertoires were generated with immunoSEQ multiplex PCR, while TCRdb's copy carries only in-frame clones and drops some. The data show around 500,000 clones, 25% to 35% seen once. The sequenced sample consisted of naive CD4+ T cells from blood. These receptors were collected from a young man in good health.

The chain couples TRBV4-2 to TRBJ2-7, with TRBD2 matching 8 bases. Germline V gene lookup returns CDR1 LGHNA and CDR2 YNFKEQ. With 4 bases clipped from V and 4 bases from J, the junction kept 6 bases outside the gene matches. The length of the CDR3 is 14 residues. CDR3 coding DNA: TGTGCCAGCAGCCCTACGGGACTAGTATACGAGCAGTACTTC. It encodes CASSPTGLVYEQYF.

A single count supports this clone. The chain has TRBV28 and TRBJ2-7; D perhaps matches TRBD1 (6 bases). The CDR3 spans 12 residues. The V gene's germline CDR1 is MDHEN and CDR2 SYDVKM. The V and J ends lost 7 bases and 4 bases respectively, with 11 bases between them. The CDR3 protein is CASISRGYEQYF. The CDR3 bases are TGTGCCAGCATAAGCAGGGGTTACGAGCAGTACTTC.

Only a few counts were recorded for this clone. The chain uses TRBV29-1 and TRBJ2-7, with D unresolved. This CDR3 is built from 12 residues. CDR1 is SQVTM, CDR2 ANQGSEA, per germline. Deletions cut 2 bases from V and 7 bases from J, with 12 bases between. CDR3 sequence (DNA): TGCAGCGTTGAACAACGGCCCTGGGAGCAGTACTTC. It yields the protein CSVEQRPWEQYF.

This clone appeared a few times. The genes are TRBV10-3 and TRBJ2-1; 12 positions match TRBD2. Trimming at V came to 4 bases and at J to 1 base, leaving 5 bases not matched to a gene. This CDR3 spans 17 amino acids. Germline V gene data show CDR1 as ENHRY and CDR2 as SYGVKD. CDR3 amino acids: CAISGGLAGISYNEQFF. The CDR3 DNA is TGTGCCATCAGTGGCGGACTAGCGGGGATATCCTACAATGAGCAGTTCTTC.

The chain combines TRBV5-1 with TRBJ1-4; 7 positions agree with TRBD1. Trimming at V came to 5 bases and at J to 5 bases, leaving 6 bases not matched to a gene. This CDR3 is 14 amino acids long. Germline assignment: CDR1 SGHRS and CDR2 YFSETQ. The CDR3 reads CASRLQGTNEKLFF. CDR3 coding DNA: TGCGCCAGCAGACTACAGGGGACAAATGAAAAACTGTTTTTT.

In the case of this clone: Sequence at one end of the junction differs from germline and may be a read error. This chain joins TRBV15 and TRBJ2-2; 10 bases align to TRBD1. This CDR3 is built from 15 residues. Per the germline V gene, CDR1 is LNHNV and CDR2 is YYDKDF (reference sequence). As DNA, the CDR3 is TGTGCCACCAGAAGAGACAGGGGGCGCGGCGGGGAGCTGTTTTTT. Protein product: CATRRDRGRGGELFF.

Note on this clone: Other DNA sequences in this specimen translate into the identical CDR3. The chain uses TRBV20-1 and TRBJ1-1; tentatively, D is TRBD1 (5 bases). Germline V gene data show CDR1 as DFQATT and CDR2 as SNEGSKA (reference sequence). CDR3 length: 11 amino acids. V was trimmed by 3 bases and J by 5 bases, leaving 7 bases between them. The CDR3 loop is CSARSGTEAFF. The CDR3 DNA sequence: TGCAGTGCTAGGTCAGGGACTGAAGCTTTCTTT.

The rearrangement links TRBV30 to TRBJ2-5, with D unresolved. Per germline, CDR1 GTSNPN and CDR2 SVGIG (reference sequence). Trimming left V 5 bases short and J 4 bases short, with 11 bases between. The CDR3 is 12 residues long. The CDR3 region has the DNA TGTGCCTGGGCGCCTCCATCAGAGACCCAGTACTTC. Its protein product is CAWAPPSETQYF. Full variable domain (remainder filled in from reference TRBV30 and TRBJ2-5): SQTIHQWPATLVQPVGSPLSLECTVEGTSNPNLYWYRQAAGRGLQLLFYSVGIGQISSEVPQNLSASRPQDRQFILSSKKLLLSDSGFYLCAWAPPSETQYFGPGTRLLVL.

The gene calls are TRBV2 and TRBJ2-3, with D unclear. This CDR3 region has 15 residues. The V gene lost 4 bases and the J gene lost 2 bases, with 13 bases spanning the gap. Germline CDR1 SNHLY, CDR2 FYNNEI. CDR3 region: CASSGPRTFTDTQYF. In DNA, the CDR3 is TGTGCCAGCAGTGGTCCTCGAACCTTCACAGATACGCAGTATTTT.

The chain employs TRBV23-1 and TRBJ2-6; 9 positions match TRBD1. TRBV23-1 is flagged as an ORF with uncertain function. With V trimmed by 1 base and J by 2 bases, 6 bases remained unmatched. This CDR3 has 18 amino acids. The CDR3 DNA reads TGCGCCAGCAGTCAATGGGAACAGGGGGCAGCTGGGGCCAACGTCCTGACTTTC. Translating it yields CASSQWEQGAAGANVLTF.

Written as DNA, the CDR3 is TGTGCCAGCAGGGTACAGGGAACCGATACGCAGTATTTT. It yields the protein CASRVQGTDTQYF. V usage is TRBV11-1 and J usage is TRBJ2-3, with a weak D call TRBD1 (6 bases). This CDR3 is built from 13 residues. Trimming left V 6 bases short and J 6 bases short, with 13 bases between. Germline CDR1 is SGHAT and CDR2 is FQDESV (reference sequence).

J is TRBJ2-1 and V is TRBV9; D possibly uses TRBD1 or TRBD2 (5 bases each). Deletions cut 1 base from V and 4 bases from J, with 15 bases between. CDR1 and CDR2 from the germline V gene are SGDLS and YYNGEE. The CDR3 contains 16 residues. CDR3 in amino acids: CASSVKGLTAYNEQFF. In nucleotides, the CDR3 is TGTGCCAGCAGCGTAAAAGGACTGACAGCTTACAATGAGCAGTTCTTC.

The CDR3 protein is CASSPGQGRETQYF. For the CDR3, the DNA is TGTGCCAGCAGTCCCGGACAGGGTAGAGAGACCCAGTACTTC. This chain connects TRBV6-5 to TRBJ2-5; 8 nucleotides align to TRBD1. Trimming took 5 bases from V and 4 from J; bases not matched to a gene: 6. The CDR3 contains 14 residues. CDR1 is MNHEY, CDR2 SVGAGI, per germline.

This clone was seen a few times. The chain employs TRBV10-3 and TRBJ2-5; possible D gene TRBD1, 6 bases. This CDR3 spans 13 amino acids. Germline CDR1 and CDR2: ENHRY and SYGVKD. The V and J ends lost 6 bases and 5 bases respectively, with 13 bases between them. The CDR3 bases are TGTGCCATCAGAACAGGGCCCAGGGAGACCCAGTACTTC. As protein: CAIRTGPRETQYF.

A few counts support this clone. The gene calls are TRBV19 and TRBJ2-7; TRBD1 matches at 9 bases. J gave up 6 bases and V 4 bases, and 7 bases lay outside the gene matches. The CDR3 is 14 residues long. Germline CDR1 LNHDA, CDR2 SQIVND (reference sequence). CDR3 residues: CASSKDRGFREQYF. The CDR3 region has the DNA TGTGCCAGTAGTAAGGACAGGGGTTTCCGCGAGCAGTACTTC. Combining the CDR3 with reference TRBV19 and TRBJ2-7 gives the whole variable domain DGGITQSPKYLFRKEGQNVTLSCEQNLNHDAMYWYRQDPGQGLRLIYYSQIVNDFQKGDIAEGYSVSREKKESFPLTVTSAQKNPTAFYLCASSKDRGFREQYFGPGTRLTVT.

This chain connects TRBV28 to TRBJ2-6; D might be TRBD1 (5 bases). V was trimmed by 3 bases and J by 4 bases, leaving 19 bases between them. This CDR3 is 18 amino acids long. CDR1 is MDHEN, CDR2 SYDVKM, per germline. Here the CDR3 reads CASSFYPTSQAGANVLTF. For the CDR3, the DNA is TGTGCCAGCAGTTTTTACCCGACATCACAGGCGGGGGCCAACGTCCTGACTTTC.

CDR3: CASYPRQATGELFF. The CDR3 DNA reads TGTGCCAGCTACCCGAGACAGGCCACCGGGGAGCTGTTTTTT. The chain has TRBV6-1 and TRBJ2-2, with D maybe TRBD1 (6 bases). The CDR3 loop spans 14 amino acids. Per the germline V gene, CDR1 is MNHNS and CDR2 is SASEGT. V gave up 8 bases and J gave up 4 bases, with 14 bases separating them.

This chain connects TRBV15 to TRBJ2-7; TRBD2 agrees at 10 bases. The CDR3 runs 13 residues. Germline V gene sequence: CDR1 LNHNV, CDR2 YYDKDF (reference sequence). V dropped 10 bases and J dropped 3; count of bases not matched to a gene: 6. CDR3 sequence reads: CASASGSDYEQYF. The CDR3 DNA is TGTGCCAGCGCTAGCGGGAGTGACTACGAGCAGTACTTC.

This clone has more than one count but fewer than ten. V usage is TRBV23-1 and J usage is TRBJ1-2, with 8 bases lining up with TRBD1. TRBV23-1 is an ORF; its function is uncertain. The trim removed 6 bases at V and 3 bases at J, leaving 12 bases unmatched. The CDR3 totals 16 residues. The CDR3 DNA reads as TGCGCCAGCAGACCACAACCAGGGGGCGCACACTATGGCTACACCTTC. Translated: CASRPQPGGAHYGYTF.

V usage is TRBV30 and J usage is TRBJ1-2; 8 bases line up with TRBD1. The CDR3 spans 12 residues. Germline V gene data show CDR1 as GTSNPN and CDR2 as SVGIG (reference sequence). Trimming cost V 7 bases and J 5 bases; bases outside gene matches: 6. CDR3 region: CASGQEIYGYTF. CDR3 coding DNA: TGTGCCTCGGGACAGGAAATTTATGGCTACACCTTC.

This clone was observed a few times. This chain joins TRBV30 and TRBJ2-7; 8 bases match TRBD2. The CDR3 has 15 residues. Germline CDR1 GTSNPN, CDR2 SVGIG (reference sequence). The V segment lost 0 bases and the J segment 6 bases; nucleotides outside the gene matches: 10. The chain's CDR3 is CAWSVRAGVPLEQYF. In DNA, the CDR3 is TGTGCCTGGAGTGTGAGAGCGGGAGTGCCGCTCGAGCAGTACTTC.

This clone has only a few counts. CDR3 loop: CASSVRTGIYEQYF. The CDR3 DNA reads TGTGCCAGCAGTGTCCGGACAGGAATCTACGAGCAGTACTTC. The chain carries TRBV6-1 and TRBJ2-7, with 7 bases aligning to TRBD1. With 4 bases clipped from V and 3 bases from J, the junction kept 6 bases outside the gene matches. The CDR3 extends over 14 amino acids. Germline V lookup: CDR1 MNHNS, CDR2 SASEGT.

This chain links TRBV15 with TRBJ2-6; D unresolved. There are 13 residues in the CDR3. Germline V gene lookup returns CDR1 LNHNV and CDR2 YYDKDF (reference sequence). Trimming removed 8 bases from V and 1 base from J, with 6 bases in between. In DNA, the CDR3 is TGTGCCACCGAAAAGTCTGGGGCCAACGTCCTGACTTTC. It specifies CATEKSGANVLTF.

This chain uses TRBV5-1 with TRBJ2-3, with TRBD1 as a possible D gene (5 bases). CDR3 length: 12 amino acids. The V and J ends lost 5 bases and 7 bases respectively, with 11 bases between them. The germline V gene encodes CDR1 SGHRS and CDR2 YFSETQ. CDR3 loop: CASSGQGNTQYF. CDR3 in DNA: TGCGCCAGCAGTGGACAAGGAAATACGCAGTATTTT.

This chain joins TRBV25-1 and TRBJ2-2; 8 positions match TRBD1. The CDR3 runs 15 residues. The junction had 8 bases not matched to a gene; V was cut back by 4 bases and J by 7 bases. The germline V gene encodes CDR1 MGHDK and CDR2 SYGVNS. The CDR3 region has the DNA TGTGCCAGCAGTGGGGACAGGTGGCAGGGCGGGGAGCTGTTTTTT. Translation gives CASSGDRWQGGELFF.

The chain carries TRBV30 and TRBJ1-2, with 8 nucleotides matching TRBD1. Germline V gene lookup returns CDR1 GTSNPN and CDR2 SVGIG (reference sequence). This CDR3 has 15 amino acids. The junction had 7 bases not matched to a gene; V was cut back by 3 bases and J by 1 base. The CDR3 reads CAWRATGEGNYGYTF. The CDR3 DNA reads TGTGCCTGGAGAGCGACAGGGGAGGGTAACTATGGCTACACCTTC. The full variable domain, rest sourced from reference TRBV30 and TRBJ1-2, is SQTIHQWPATLVQPVGSPLSLECTVEGTSNPNLYWYRQAAGRGLQLLFYSVGIGQISSEVPQNLSASRPQDRQFILSSKKLLLSDSGFYLCAWRATGEGNYGYTFGSGTRLTVV.